This TCR beta chain is drawn from a study of cytomegalovirus exposure and HLA in healthy donors. Study-wide context: The early release's HLA-typed donors yielded 80 million to 95 million unique TCRs. Study results and limitations: Reported performance of the classifier showed diagnosis of cytomegalovirus status with high specificity and sensitivity. Among TCR beta chains of equal frequency, HLA-associated ones were more clonally expanded in a later analysis.

Primers: 60 Vbeta forward and 13 Jbeta reverse. The method was immunoSEQ multiplex PCR; TCRdb's version includes in-frame clones alone and lacks a portion of them. The sample lists some 130,000 clones, about 83% occurring once. Worth noting for this clone: The antigen is not known.

Germline CDR1 reads GTSNPN; CDR2 reads SVGIG (reference sequence). CDR3 length equals 14 residues. The V gene lost 5 bases and the J gene lost 4 bases, with 15 bases spanning the gap. Material: PBMCs. This receptor was obtained from a woman in her 30s in good health and CMV-seronegative. The chain employs TRBV30 and TRBJ1-5; D may be TRBD1 (5 bases). The CDR3 DNA reads as TGTGCCTGGGGGGGGAATACACTAAATCAGCCCCAGCATTTT. Residues: CAWGGNTLNQPQHF.